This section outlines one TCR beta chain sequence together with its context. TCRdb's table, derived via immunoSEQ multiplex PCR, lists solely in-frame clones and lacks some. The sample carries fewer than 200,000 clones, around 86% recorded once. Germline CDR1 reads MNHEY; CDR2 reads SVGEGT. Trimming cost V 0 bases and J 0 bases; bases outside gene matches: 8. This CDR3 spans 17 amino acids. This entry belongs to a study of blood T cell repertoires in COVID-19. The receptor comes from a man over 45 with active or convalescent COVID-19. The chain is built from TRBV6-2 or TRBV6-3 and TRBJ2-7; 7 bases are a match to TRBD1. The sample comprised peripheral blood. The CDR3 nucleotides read TGTGCCAGCAGTTACTCGCTAGGGGGCATAAACTCCTACGAGCAGTACTTC. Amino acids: CASSYSLGGINSYEQYF.